This T cell receptor beta chain was recovered during a study of shared clonotypes between healthy human individuals (TCRdb year 2020). The study in broad terms: The cohort comprised two women and a few men aged 18 to 49 years. For each donor, CD4 naive and CD4 memory were each run on three plates, CD8 naive on two plates, and CD8 memory on one plate. To estimate repertoire size and how much clonotype sharing occurs between individuals, the study deeply sequenced the blood TCR repertoires of several healthy adults. To increase sequencing depth and limit assay-specific biases, different laboratories used diverse techniques to prepare libraries and sequence TCR repertoires. Each donor's leukapheresis produced roughly between about 0.85 and 10 billion PBMCs.

On this clone: The antigen it recognizes is unknown. One base away there is no much larger clone; base qualities are not given.

Using the deep immunoSEQ assay, TCR CDR3 regions were amplified from genomic DNA by multiplex PCR. Extracted genomic DNA from each cell subset was spread evenly across all wells of several immunoSEQ 96-well plates, with each plate serving as a replicate. For sorted subsets, 200 to 250 ng of genomic DNA, equivalent to 25,000 to 30,000 T cell genomes, went into each replicate PCR. The purified libraries were quantified using a Qubit 3.0 fluorometer, sized with a Bioanalyzer 2100, and then quantified again using the KAPA Library Quantification kit. Every immunoSEQ 96-well plate was sequenced on a dedicated single-read 150-cycle Illumina NextSeq 550 flow cell. Per the original workflow: Because the immunoSEQ output held only junctional sequences and lacked quality scores, the filtering could not match the filtering applied to full-length reads. To assign V/J genes and CDR3, sequences were annotated using PyIR, a Python wrapper for IgBLAST v1.9, with IMGT germline references. Any read was removed if the V/J assignment was weak (E-value above 1e-6), the CDR3 was missing, or the read contained stop codons, out-of-frame junctions, or ambiguous translated residues. V3J clonotypes were defined as sequences sharing the same inferred V gene, J gene, and CDR3 amino acid sequence. To compute the percentage overlap between repertoires, the number of shared unique clonotypes was divided by the size of the smaller repertoire. Richness of each repertoire was evaluated using RTK rarefaction, the Chao1 estimator, and Recon v2.1 estimates of unobserved clonotypes. For all TCRbeta clonotypes obtained by the gDNA method from a few donors, generation probabilities were computed with OLGA. The clones in this table, taken by TCRdb from immuneACCESS, are in-frame only. Not every clone is retained; where verified, under half of the shortfall comes from an unresolved V gene, and the cause of the rest is unknown. V and J calls and clone size are as listed in that table; D and trimming were resolved from the DNA. The sample table lists some 1,100,000 clones, around 82% of them with a count of one. Together, the top ten hold under 0.6% of the sample.

Healthy HIV-negative adults with no recently reported acute infections or vaccinations were included as donors. Only Caucasian adults living in Nashville, Tennessee, USA were represented among the donors. CD4+ T cells were enriched through magnetic negative selection, after which naive cells were positively selected on CD45RA and the remaining negative fraction served as the memory subset. Blood was collected by leukapheresis, and PBMCs were isolated by Ficoll-Histopaque density gradient centrifugation and then cryopreserved in liquid nitrogen vapor phase. Purity and quantity of every magnetically sorted T cell population were checked by analytical flow cytometry. Genomic DNA was isolated from every sorted fraction and measured by UV absorbance on a Nanodrop 2000c. Study-wide findings and limitations: Incomplete sequencing was indicated by rarefaction of sorted-subset datasets, despite the large sequencing depth. Around 5% of naive CD4, around 4% of naive CD8, roughly 2.5% of memory CD4, and more than 0.35% of memory CD8 clonotypes were shared across a few donors. Clonotypes shared by all four sorted-subset donors showed higher generation probabilities than non-shared clonotypes. Sampling was limited to blood, and TCR repertoires in tissue likely differ from TCR repertoires in blood. Larger estimated clonotype richness was generally found for naive subsets than for memory subsets. Pairwise subsampling indicated that sequencing depth was expected to affect the degree of clonotype sharing among donors. Because the study included only a small number of donors, the genetic and exposure-history diversity represented was limited.

Spanning cysteine to phenylalanine, the CDR3 consists of 14 amino acids. Just CDR3 DNA is preserved here, 42 bases in frame from base 1. Trimming at the junction amounts to 4 bases on V and 9 bases on J, and the germline ends lie 20 bases apart. The germline V gene sets CDR1 to SGHRS and CDR2 to YFSETQ. This sequence uses TRBV5-1 and TRBJ2-7; no D gene is confidently identified. The sequence was obtained from a man between 18 and 29 years old in good health. Some clones in this sample may be carry-over from other donors' samples. The sequenced sample was memory CD4+ T cells from PBMCs. The cell subset or site label on this specimen signifies: CD45RA-negative fraction. The CDR3 region has the sequence CASSTSTDTGGQYF. The DNA is as follows: TGCGCCAGCAGCACCTCGACGGATACGGGTGGGCAGTACTTC.